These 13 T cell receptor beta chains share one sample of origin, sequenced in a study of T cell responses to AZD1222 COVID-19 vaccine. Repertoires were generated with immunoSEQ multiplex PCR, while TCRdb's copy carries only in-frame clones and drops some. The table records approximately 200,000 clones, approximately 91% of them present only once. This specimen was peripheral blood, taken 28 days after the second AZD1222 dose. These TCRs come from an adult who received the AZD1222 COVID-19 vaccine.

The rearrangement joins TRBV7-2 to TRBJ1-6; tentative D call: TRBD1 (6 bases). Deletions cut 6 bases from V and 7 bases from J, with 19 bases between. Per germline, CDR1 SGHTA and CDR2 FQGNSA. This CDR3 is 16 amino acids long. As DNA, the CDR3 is TGTGCCAGCAGTTCCCGCCCCCCAGGGGCAAATTCACCCCTCCACTTT. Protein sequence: CASSSRPPGANSPLHF.

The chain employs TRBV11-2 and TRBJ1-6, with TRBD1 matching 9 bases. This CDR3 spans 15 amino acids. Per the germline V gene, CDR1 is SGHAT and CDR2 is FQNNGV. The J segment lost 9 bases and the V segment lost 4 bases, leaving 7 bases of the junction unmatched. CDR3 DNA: TGTGCCAGCAGCTCCAGAGGGACAGGGCCTTCACCCCTCCACTTT. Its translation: CASSSRGTGPSPLHF.

Here the CDR3 reads CASSPRVSGANVLTF. In nucleotides, the CDR3 is TGTGCCAGCAGCCCGAGGGTGTCTGGGGCCAACGTCCTGACTTTC. V usage is TRBV3-1 (or the pseudogene TRBV3-2) and J usage is TRBJ2-6; D is possibly TRBD2 (5 bases). The CDR3 is 15 residues long. Germline-derived CDR1 and CDR2 are LGHDT and YNNKEL (reference sequence). V lost 4 bases to trimming and J lost 1 base, with 8 bases between them.

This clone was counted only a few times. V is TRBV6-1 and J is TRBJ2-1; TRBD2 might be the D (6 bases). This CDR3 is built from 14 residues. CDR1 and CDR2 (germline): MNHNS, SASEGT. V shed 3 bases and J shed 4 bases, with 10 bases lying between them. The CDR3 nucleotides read TGTGCCAGCAGTGAGGGGGGAGCGTACAATGAGCAGTTCTTC. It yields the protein CASSEGGAYNEQFF.

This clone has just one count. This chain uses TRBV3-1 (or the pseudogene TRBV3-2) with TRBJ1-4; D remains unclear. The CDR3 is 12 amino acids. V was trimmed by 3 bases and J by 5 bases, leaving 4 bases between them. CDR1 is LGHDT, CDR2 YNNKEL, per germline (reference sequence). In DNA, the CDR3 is TGTGCCAGCAGCCACCAGAATGAAAAACTGTTTTTT. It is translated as CASSHQNEKLFF.

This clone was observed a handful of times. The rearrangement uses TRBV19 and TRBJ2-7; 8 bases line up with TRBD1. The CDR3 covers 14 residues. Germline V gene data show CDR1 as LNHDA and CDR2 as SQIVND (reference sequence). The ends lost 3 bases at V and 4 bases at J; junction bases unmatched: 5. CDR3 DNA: TGTGCCAGTAGTATGGGACAGGTGGCTTACGAGCAGTACTTC. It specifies CASSMGQVAYEQYF.

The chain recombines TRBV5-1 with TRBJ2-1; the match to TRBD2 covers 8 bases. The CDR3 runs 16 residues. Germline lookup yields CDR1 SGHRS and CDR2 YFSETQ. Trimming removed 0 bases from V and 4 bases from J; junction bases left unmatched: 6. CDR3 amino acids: CASSLAGGTGYNEQFF. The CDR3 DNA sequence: TGCGCCAGCAGCTTGGCGGGAGGGACTGGGTACAATGAGCAGTTCTTC.

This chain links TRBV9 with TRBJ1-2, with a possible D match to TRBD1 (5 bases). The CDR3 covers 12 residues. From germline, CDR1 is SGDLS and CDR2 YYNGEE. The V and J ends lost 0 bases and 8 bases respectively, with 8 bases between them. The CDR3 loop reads CASSVGGKGYTF. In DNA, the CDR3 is TGTGCCAGCAGCGTAGGGGGGAAAGGCTACACCTTC.

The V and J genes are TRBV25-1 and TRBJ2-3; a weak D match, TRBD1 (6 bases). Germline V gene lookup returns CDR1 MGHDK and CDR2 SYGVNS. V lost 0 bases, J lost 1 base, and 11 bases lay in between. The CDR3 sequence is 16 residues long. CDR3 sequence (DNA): TGTGCCAGCAGTGAATACCAGGGGTCACGCACAGATACGCAGTATTTT. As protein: CASSEYQGSRTDTQYF.

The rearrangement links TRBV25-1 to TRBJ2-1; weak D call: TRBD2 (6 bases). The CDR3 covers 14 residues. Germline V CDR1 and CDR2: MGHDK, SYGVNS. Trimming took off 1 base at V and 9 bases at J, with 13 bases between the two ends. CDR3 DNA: TGTGCCAGCAGTGAATTGGAGGGCCCCAGTGAGCAGTTCTTC. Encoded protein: CASSELEGPSEQFF.

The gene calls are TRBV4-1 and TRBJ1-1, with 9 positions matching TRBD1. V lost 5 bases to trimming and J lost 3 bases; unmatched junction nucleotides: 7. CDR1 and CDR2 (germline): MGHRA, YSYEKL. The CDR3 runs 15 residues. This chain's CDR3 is CASSYGTGLDTEAFF. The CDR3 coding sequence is TGCGCCAGCAGCTATGGGACAGGGTTGGACACTGAAGCTTTCTTT.

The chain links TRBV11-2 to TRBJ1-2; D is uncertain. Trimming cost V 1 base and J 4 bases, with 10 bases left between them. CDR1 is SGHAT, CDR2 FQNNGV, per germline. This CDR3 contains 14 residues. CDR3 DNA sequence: TGTGCCAGCAGCTTAGTATCTAGCCTCTATGGCTACACCTTC. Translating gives CASSLVSSLYGYTF.

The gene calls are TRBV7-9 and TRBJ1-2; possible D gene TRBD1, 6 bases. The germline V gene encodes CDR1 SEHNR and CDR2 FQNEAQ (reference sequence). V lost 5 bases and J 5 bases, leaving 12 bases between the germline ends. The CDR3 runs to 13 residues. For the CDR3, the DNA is TGTGCCAGCAGCCCCACAGGGATGTATGGCTACACCTTC. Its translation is CASSPTGMYGYTF.